The 18 T cell receptor beta chains presented below share a single source sample, sequenced in a study of Graves' ophthalmopathy and Graves' hyperthyroidism. Beta-chain TCR CDR3 regions were amplified from RNA transcripts. Scientists carried out first-round RT-PCR using HTBI primers and then a second-round multiplex PCR. MiXCR, applied by TCRdb to the multiplex PCR reads, yields one record per CDR3 protein. The sample lists 340,000 or so distinct CDR3 sequences, 15% to 20% occurring once. The source material was peripheral blood. These receptor sequences come from an adult man with Graves' ophthalmopathy.

This clonotype was observed at least ten times. Written as DNA, the CDR3 is TGTGCCAGCAGTTTAGATGGTTGGCAATATAGCAATCAGCCCCAGCATTTT. This codes for CASSLDGWQYSNQPQHF. This chain links TRBV12-3 or TRBV12-4 with TRBJ1-5; no definite D call. The V end was cut by 1 base, the J end by 0 bases, with 13 bases between. The CDR3 contains 17 residues.

There are many counts of this clonotype. The chain couples TRBV3-1 to TRBJ1-5; maybe TRBD1 (5 bases). Germline CDR1 is LGHDT and CDR2 is YNNKEL (reference sequence). CDR3 length: 14 amino acids. V lost 1 base and J 7 bases, leaving 11 bases between the germline ends. This chain's CDR3 is CASSQGSGYQPQHF. For the CDR3, the DNA is TGTGCCAGCAGCCAAGGTTCAGGGTACCAGCCCCAGCATTTT.

This clonotype was seen many times. The CDR3 DNA is TGCAGTGCTAAAAGGGGACAGGGCAATCAGCCCCAGCATTTT. Protein: CSAKRGQGNQPQHF. This chain connects TRBV20-1 to TRBJ1-5; 8 bases are shared with TRBD1. This CDR3 has 14 residues. V lost 4 bases and J lost 2; bases outside the gene matches: 4. Per the germline V gene, CDR1 is DFQATT and CDR2 is SNEGSKA (reference sequence).

This clonotype was counted many times. This chain uses TRBV5-1 with TRBJ2-7; D is possibly TRBD1 (6 bases). V was clipped by 0 bases and J by 5 bases, with 12 bases between them. The CDR3 runs to 14 residues. The germline CDR1 and CDR2 sequences are SGHRS and YFSETQ. This CDR3 is CASSLEAGDDEQYF. In nucleotides, the CDR3 is TGCGCCAGCAGCTTGGAAGCAGGGGACGACGAGCAGTACTTC.

This clonotype was counted many times. The rearrangement links TRBV2 to TRBJ1-5; perhaps TRBD1 as D (5 bases). Trimming removed 1 base at V and 3 bases at J, with 7 bases between. In germline, CDR1 is SNHLY, CDR2 FYNNEI. CDR3 length: 14 amino acids. CDR3 sequence (DNA): TGTGCCAGCAGTGAAGTCGGGGCCAATCAGCCCCAGCATTTT. Translation gives CASSEVGANQPQHF.

The rearrangement joins TRBV11-2 to TRBJ2-5; 7 bases agree with TRBD1. J gave up 5 bases and V 7 bases, and 7 bases lay outside the gene matches. The CDR3 runs to 13 residues. CDR1 and CDR2 (germline): SGHAT, FQNNGV. This CDR3 is CASTTTGDETQYF. CDR3 in DNA: TGTGCCAGCACGACAACAGGGGACGAGACCCAGTACTTC.

This clonotype was seen repeatedly, ten times or more. The chain recombines TRBV11-3 with TRBJ2-7; 12 positions agree with TRBD2. Trimming took 5 bases from V and 7 from J; bases not matched to a gene: 12. Germline CDR1 reads SGHNT; CDR2 reads YENEEA. CDR3 length: 16 residues. The CDR3 DNA sequence: TGTGCCAGCAGCCGAAGTAAGACTAGCGGGAGTAGTGAGCAGTACTTC. It yields the protein CASSRSKTSGSSEQYF.

This clonotype was picked up many times. This chain uses TRBV6-2 or TRBV6-3 with TRBJ1-2; D is uncertain. The CDR3 is 18 amino acids. The V gene's germline CDR1 is MNHEY and CDR2 SVGEGT. Trimming removed 3 bases at V and 0 bases at J, with 20 bases between. The CDR3 region has the DNA TGTGCCAGCAGTTATACCGGCCAGGTTCTACCAGCTAACTATGGCTACACCTTC. It yields the protein CASSYTGQVLPANYGYTF.

This clonotype appeared many times. The chain recombines TRBV10-3 with TRBJ2-2; 10 positions match TRBD1. CDR3 length: 17 amino acids. Germline lookup yields CDR1 ENHRY and CDR2 SYGVKD. The V segment lost 10 bases and the J segment 6 bases; nucleotides outside the gene matches: 17. The CDR3 reads CATSGNDRDRGSGELFF. CDR3 nucleotides: TGTGCCACCTCAGGGAACGACCGGGACAGGGGATCCGGGGAGCTGTTTTTT.

This clonotype was seen repeatedly, ten times or more. CDR3 region: CASAGRGDDEQYF. The CDR3 DNA sequence: TGTGCCAGCGCCGGGAGGGGGGACGACGAGCAGTACTTC. V and J are TRBV28 and TRBJ2-7; 8 positions match TRBD2. From germline, CDR1 is MDHEN and CDR2 SYDVKM. This CDR3 spans 13 amino acids. V trimming: 8 bases; J trimming: 5 bases; junction bases outside the gene matches: 8.

At least ten counts were recorded for this clonotype. V usage is TRBV7-2 and J usage is TRBJ2-7, with 8 bases matching TRBD1. CDR3 length: 15 amino acids. Germline CDR1 is SGHTA and CDR2 is FQGNSA. V lost 1 base and J lost 2; bases outside the gene matches: 4. CDR3 sequence: CASSLGQGSAYEQYF. The CDR3 DNA sequence: TGTGCCAGCAGCTTAGGACAGGGGAGTGCCTACGAGCAGTACTTC.

This clonotype was seen many times. The J gene is TRBJ1-2, the V gene TRBV12-3 or TRBV12-4; D uncertain. V lost 3 bases to trimming and J lost 4 bases, with 12 bases between them. This CDR3 contains 14 residues. Here the CDR3 DNA reads TGTGCCAGCAGTTTTCACGGTGACTTCTATGGCTACACCTTC. This sequence encodes CASSFHGDFYGYTF.

Of note for this clonotype: The missing conserved phenylalanine or tryptophan at the end of this CDR3 makes a read error likely. The chain combines TRBV6-1 with TRBJ2-6; 11 nucleotides match TRBD1. There are 18 residues in the CDR3. Germline V CDR1 and CDR2: MNHNS, SASEGT. Trimming took 0 bases from V and 1 from J; bases not matched to a gene: 2. CDR3 sequence (DNA): TGTGCCAGCAGTGAAGCAGGACAGGGGGCATCTGGGGCCAACGTCCTGACTTCC. Its translation: CASSEAGQGASGANVLTS.

This clonotype was counted many times. The rearrangement uses TRBV6-2 or TRBV6-3 and TRBJ2-7; a possible D gene is TRBD2 (6 bases). Trimming stripped 8 bases from V and 1 base from J, with 12 bases between. Per germline, CDR1 MNHEY and CDR2 SVGEGT. This CDR3 is built from 13 residues. This CDR3 reads CASGPGLSYEQYF. As DNA, the CDR3 is TGTGCCAGCGGACCGGGACTTTCCTACGAGCAGTACTTC.

The chain couples TRBV6-2 or TRBV6-3 to TRBJ2-7; D may be TRBD2 (5 bases). Trimming took 2 bases from V and 6 from J, leaving 8 bases between them. This CDR3 has 12 residues. From germline, CDR1 is MNHEY and CDR2 SVGEGT. CDR3 nucleotide sequence: TGTGCCAGCAGTTACGAGGGATCCGAGCAGTACTTC. Amino acids: CASSYEGSEQYF.

This clonotype was detected many times. The chain recombines TRBV7-2 with TRBJ2-7; tentative D call: TRBD2 (5 bases). V was trimmed by 3 bases and J by 3 bases, leaving 9 bases between them. Germline loops: CDR1 SGHTA, CDR2 FQGNSA. The CDR3 has 13 residues. CDR3 sequence: CASSFSGNYEQYF. CDR3 nucleotides: TGTGCCAGCAGCTTTTCCGGGAACTACGAGCAGTACTTC. Variable domain in full (rest from reference TRBV7-2 and TRBJ2-7): GAGVSQSPSNKVTEKGKDVELRCDPISGHTALYWYRQSLGQGLEFLIYFQGNSAPDKSGLPSDRFSAERTGGSVSTLTIQRTQQEDSAVYLCASSFSGNYEQYFGPGTRLTVT.

There are many counts of this clonotype. This chain joins TRBV7-2 and TRBJ1-1; D remains unclear. V was pared by 4 bases and J by 4 bases, with 10 bases between. CDR1 and CDR2 from the germline V gene are SGHTA and FQGNSA. This CDR3 region has 13 residues. The CDR3 is CASSSGTITEAFF. The CDR3 bases are TGTGCCAGCAGCTCCGGTACTATCACTGAAGCTTTCTTT.

This clonotype was recorded at least ten times. The J gene is TRBJ2-7, the V gene TRBV3-1; 8 bases map to TRBD2. The V and J ends lost 1 base and 4 bases, in that order; junction bases with no gene match: 6. Per the germline V gene, CDR1 is LGHDT and CDR2 is YNNKEL (reference sequence). This CDR3 is 15 amino acids long. CDR3 sequence: CASSQVAGPSYEQYF. CDR3 sequence (DNA): TGTGCCAGCAGCCAAGTAGCGGGACCTTCTTACGAGCAGTACTTC.